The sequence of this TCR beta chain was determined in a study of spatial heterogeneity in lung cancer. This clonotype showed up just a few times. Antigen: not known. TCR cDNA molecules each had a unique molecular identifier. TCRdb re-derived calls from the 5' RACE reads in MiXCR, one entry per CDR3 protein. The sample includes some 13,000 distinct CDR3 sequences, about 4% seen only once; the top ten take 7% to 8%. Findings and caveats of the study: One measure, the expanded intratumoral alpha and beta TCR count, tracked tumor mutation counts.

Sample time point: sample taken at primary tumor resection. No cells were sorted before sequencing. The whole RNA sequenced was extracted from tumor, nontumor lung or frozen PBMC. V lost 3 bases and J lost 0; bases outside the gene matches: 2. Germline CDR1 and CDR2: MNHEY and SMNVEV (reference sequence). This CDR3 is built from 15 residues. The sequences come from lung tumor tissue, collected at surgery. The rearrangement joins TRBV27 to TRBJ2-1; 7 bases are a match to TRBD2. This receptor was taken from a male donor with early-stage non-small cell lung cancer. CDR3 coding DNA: TGTGCCAGCAGTTTGGGGAGGGACTCCTACAATGAGCAGTTCTTC. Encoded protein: CASSLGRDSYNEQFF.